This T cell receptor beta chain came from a study of early T cells in non-severe SARS-CoV-2 infection. Study-level information: Chains stayed unpaired after sequencing of bulk RNA from unsorted whole blood.

This clonotype was seen ten or more times. Its antigen is currently unknown. Individual cDNA molecules received unique molecular identifiers during library preparation. TCRdb fed the 5' RACE reads into MiXCR, producing one record per CDR3 protein. The sample lists roughly 83,000 distinct CDR3 sequences; under 11% were seen once. Overall study results and limits: Matching against VDJdb likely underestimated virus-specific expansions, favoring anti-spike CD8.

The material sequenced was whole blood, taken at baseline. The receptor's source is an adult who was a healthcare worker with PCR-confirmed SARS-CoV-2 infection or an uninfected control (not recorded which).

CDR3: CSARGSLEGAHNEQFF. In nucleotides, the CDR3 is TGCAGTGCTAGAGGGAGCTTGGAAGGTGCACACAATGAGCAGTTCTTC. The chain uses TRBV20-1 and TRBJ2-1; D not certain. The CDR3 totals 16 residues. Trimming shortened V by 1 base and J by 5 bases, and 18 bases separated the two germline ends. Germline V gene sequence: CDR1 DFQATT, CDR2 SNEGSKA (reference sequence).